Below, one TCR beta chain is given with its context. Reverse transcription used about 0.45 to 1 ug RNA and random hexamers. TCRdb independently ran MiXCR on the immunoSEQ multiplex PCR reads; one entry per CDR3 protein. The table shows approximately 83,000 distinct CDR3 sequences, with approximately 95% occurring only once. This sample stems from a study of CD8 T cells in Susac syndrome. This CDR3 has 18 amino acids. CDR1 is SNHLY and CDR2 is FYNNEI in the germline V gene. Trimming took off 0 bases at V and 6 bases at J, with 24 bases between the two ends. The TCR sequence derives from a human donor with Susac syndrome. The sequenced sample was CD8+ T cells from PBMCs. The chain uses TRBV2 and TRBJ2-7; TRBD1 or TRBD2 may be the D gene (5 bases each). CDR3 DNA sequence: TGTGCCAGCAGTGAAGCCGAACCTCAGGGAGCCATAGGATGCGAGCAGTACTTC. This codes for CASSEAEPQGAIGCEQYF.